The clone carrying this T cell receptor (beta chain) turned up a few times. What it binds is unknown. Profiling relied on immunoSEQ multiplex PCR, and the TCRdb table lists in-frame clones only, not all of them. Of some 70,000 clones in the sample, roughly 89% were seen once. This entry comes from a study of Tregs in tolerant kidney transplant recipients. Study-wide results and limits: The small number of patients limits these findings pending further validation. The most relevant donor-specific Treg TCRbeta repertoire apparently came from expansion with activated donor B cells. Biological reproducibility was not directly addressed in this study.

Thawed PBMCs were FACS-sorted into unstimulated CD4+CD25+CD127- regulatory T cells, CD4+CD25- non-regulatory cells, CD4 and CD8 cells. This CDR3 region has 14 residues. Germline assignment: CDR1 SNHLY and CDR2 FYNNEI. The V and J ends lost 5 bases and 9 bases, in that order; junction bases with no gene match: 9. The sample consisted of CD4+ T cells from blood. The source is a human donor in good health. V usage is TRBV2 and J usage is TRBJ2-1, with TRBD2 matching over 8 bases. In DNA, the CDR3 is TGTGCCAGCAGTTCCAGCGGGAGTTTGAGTGAGCAGTTCTTC. Translation gives CASSSSGSLSEQFF.